This T cell receptor (beta chain) is from a study of blood T cell repertoires in COVID-19. Overall study: Sources were T cells, B-cell-depleted T cells, or PBMCs; the material itself was cDNA or gDNA.

Recruitment covered about 25 US areas and drew participants whose ages spanned roughly 18 to 90 years. Categorization into cohorts depended on clinical history that participants reported. Before being deemed recovered, Cohort 3 donors had two negative PCRs, clearance, or symptom resolution. This CDR3 has 14 residues. Germline CDR1 reads GTSNPN; CDR2 reads SVGIG (reference sequence). The J segment lost 7 bases and the V segment lost 3 bases, leaving 8 bases of the junction unmatched. The repertoire was sequenced with immunoSEQ multiplex PCR; TCRdb's copy has only in-frame clones and lacks some. The sample lists roughly 270,000 clones, approximately 81% occurring once.

Material for sequencing was PBMCs or T cells enriched from blood (not recorded which). The receptor was isolated from a woman in her forties or fifties who had recovered from COVID-19. V gene TRBV30 combines with J gene TRBJ2-2, with 7 bases matching TRBD2. The CDR3 reads CAWSGGTSGGELFF. Written as DNA, the CDR3 is TGTGCCTGGAGCGGGGGGACCTCCGGCGGGGAGCTGTTTTTT.